Included here is one T cell receptor (beta chain) sequence, with context. Its antigen is undetermined. The sample is drawn from a study of CD8 T cell repertoires and HIV-1 epitope variants. From germline, CDR1 is MDHEN and CDR2 SYDVKM. V lost 3 bases, J lost 0 bases, and 15 bases lay in between. This CDR3 comprises 16 residues. Sequenced by immunoSEQ multiplex PCR; TCRdb stores in-frame clones only, minus some. Here the sample spans about 5,000 clones, around 71% being singletons. The TCR originated in a male donor with HIV. What was sequenced was cultured CD8+ T cells derived from PBMCs. This chain links TRBV28 with TRBJ2-7; D is undetermined. The chain's CDR3 is CASSFPLDRDSYEQYF. In nucleotides, the CDR3 is TGTGCCAGCAGTTTTCCCCTGGACCGAGACTCCTACGAGCAGTACTTC.